This TCR beta chain emerged from a study of blood T cell repertoires in COVID-19. Measured with immunoSEQ multiplex PCR; TCRdb has only the in-frame clones, and not every one. In the table there are over 140,000 clones, about 79% of which are singletons. Cohort 3 donors counted as recovered after two negative PCRs, clearance, or resolved symptoms. This CDR3 has 15 amino acids. J lost 2 bases, V lost 4 bases, and 3 bases had no gene match. Germline values: CDR1 SGHRS, CDR2 YFSETQ. The TCR was taken from a woman between 45 and 60 years old who had recovered from COVID-19. The chain carries TRBV5-1 and TRBJ2-1; 10 bases agree with TRBD1. The sample was PBMCs or T cells enriched from blood (not recorded which). Here the CDR3 DNA reads TGCGCCAGCAGCCTGGGACAGGGGCCCTACAATGAGCAGTTCTTC. It is translated as CASSLGQGPYNEQFF.